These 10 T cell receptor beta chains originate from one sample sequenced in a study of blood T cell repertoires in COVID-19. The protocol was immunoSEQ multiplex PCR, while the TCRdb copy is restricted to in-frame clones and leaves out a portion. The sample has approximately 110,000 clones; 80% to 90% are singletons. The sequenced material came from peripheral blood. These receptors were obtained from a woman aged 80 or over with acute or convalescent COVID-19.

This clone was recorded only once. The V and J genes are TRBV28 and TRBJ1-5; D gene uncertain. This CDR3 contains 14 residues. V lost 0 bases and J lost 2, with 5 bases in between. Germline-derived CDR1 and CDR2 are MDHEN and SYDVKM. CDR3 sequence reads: CASSLWQGNQPQHF. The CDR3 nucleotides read TGTGCCAGCAGTTTATGGCAGGGCAATCAGCCCCAGCATTTT.

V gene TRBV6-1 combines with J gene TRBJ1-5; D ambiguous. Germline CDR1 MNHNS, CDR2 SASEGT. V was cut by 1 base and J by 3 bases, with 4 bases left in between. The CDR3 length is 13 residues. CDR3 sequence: CASSEVANQPQHF. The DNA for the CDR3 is TGTGCCAGCAGTGAAGTGGCCAATCAGCCCCAGCATTTT.

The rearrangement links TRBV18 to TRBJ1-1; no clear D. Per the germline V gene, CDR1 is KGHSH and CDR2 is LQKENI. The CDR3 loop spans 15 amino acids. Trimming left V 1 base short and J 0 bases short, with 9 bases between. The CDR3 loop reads CASSPQLGMNTEAFF. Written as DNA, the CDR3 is TGTGCCAGCTCACCACAACTGGGCATGAACACTGAAGCTTTCTTT.

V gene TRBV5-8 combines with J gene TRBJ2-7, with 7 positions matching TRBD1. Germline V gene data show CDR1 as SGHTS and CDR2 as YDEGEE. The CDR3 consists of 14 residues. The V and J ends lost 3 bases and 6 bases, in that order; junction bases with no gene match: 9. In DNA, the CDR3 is TGTGCCAGCAGCTCGAGACAGGGTTACGGCGAGCAGTACTTC. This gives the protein CASSSRQGYGEQYF.

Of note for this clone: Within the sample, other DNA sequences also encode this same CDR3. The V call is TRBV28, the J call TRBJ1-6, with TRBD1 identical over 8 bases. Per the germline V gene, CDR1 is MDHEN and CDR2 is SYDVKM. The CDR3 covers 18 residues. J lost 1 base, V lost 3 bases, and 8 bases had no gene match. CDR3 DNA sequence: TGTGCCAGCAGTTTCTCAGGGGGCTTCGGTTCCTATAATTCACCCCTCCACTTT. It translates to CASSFSGGFGSYNSPLHF.

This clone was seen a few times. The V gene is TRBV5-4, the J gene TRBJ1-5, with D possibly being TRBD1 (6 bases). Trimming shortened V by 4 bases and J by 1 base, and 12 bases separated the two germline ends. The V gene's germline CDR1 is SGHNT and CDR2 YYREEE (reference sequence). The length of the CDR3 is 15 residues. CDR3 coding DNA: TGTGCCAGCAGCCCGGACAGAGGGAGCAATCAGCCCCAGCATTTT. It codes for CASSPDRGSNQPQHF.

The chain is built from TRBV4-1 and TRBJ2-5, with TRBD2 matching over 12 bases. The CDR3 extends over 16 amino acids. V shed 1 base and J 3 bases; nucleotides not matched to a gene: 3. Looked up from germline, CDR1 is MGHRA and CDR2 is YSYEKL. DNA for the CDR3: TGCGCCAGCAGCCAAGTGAGACTAGCGGGGGAAGAGACCCAGTACTTC. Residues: CASSQVRLAGEETQYF.

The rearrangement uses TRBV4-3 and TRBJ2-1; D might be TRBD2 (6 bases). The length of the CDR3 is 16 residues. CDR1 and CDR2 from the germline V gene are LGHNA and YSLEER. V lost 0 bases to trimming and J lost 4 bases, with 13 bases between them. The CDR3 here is CASSQDLRGGYNEQFF. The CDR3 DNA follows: TGCGCCAGCAGCCAAGATCTCCGGGGAGGATACAATGAGCAGTTCTTC.

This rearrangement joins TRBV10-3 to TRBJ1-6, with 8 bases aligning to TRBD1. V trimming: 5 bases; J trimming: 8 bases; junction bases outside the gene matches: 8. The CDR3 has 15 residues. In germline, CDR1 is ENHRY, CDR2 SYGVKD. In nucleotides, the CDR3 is TGTGCCATCAGTCCCATGACAGGGGTCGATTCACCCCTCCACTTT. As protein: CAISPMTGVDSPLHF.

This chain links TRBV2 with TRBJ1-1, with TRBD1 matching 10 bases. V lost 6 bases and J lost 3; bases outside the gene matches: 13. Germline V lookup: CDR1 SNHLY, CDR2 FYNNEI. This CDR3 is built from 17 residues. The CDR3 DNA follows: TGTGCCAGCAGATGGTCGGACAGGGGGAGAGGGGACACTGAAGCTTTCTTT. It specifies CASRWSDRGRGDTEAFF.